This TCR beta chain was captured by sequencing in a study of blood T cell repertoires in COVID-19. The wider study: The analysed material was cDNA or gDNA that came from T cells, B-cell-depleted T cells, or PBMCs.

Source study methods: For nucleated cells, counts were estimated from reference gene primer amplification. Sequencing was performed with immunoSEQ multiplex PCR; in TCRdb, only in-frame clones are kept and a portion is missing. D and trimming were read from the DNA, whereas the V and J calls and clone size are those reported in that table. The sample includes about 180,000 clones, about 80% seen only once; the top ten take roughly 6.3%. Trimming stripped 4 bases from V and 7 bases from J, with 17 bases between. Germline CDR1 reads MGHRA; CDR2 reads YSYEKL. This CDR3 comprises 16 residues. This sequence originates from a human donor in a cohort sampled during active COVID-19. This chain uses TRBV4-1 with TRBJ1-6, with D tentatively TRBD1 (6 bases). The specimen sequenced was peripheral blood. The CDR3 protein is CASSRIGGEGNSPLHF. DNA for the CDR3: TGCGCCAGCAGCCGAATAGGGGGAGAAGGGAATTCACCCCTCCACTTT.